This TCR beta chain was observed in a study of cytomegalovirus exposure and HLA in healthy donors. Whole-study context: A previous analysis identified more than 100 million unique TCR beta sequences derived from roughly 180 million T cells. Findings and limits, study-wide: Reports credit the classifier with highly specific, highly sensitive diagnosis of cytomegalovirus status. Confirmation was obtained in vitro that three CMV-associated chains are specific for CMV antigens. In a later analysis, an Asian-associated ancestry cluster reportedly showed fewer N-insertions than the roughly 730-donor mean.

The germline gives CDR1 SGDLS, CDR2 YYNGEE. V dropped 3 bases and J dropped 3 bases, with 10 bases sitting between them. The length of the CDR3 is 14 residues. The PCR contained 60 Vbeta and 13 Jbeta primers. Method: immunoSEQ multiplex PCR; TCRdb's copy keeps in-frame clones and lacks some. The table has over 150,000 clones, approximately 82% seen once. On this clone: What it recognizes is unknown.

This clonotype was obtained from a male donor in good health and CMV-seronegative. The chain uses TRBV9 and TRBJ2-1; D is unclear. The source material was PBMCs. The CDR3 coding sequence is TGTGCCAGCAGCGACCCAGGATTCTACAATGAGCAGTTCTTC. As protein: CASSDPGFYNEQFF.